This T cell receptor (beta chain) stems from a study of human T cells and chemical hapten exposure. Study information: For sensitization, 2% DPC was applied to a roughly 2 cm by roughly 2 cm patch of upper inner arm skin.

Each CDR3 protein gets one entry after TCRdb re-called the RACE reads with MiXCR. Of around 110,000 distinct CDR3 sequences in the sample, around 10% are singletons; the top ten hold about 1.4%. Germline V gene lookup returns CDR1 KGHSH and CDR2 LQKENI. The ends were cut back, 0 bases at V and 0 bases at J, with 10 bases in the middle. CDR3 length: 16 residues. Regarding time point: patch test 1, 2 weeks after DPC sensitization. Treatment meaning: therapeutic diphenylcyclopropenone sensitization with weekly scalp DPC. The rearrangement uses TRBV18 and TRBJ2-3; D possibly corresponds to TRBD2 (5 bases). The sequence came from a woman in her 50s with alopecia areata. Some clones in this sample may be carry-over from other donors' samples. Sequences were derived from whole blood, sampled in connection with sensitization to the hapten diphenylcyclopropenone (DPC). The CDR3 protein is CASSPPSGDSTDTQYF. CDR3 DNA sequence: TGTGCCAGCTCACCACCCTCCGGGGATAGCACAGATACGCAGTATTTT. Full variable domain (remainder filled in from reference TRBV18 and TRBJ2-3): NAGVMQNPRHLVRRRGQEARLRCSPMKGHSHVYWYRQLPEEGLKFMVYLQKENIIDESGMPKERFSAEFPKEGPSILRIQQVVRGDSAAYFCASSPPSGDSTDTQYFGPGTRLTVL.